This TCR beta chain was found in a study of blood T cells in healthy people across ages. Study-wide results and limits: There were more naive CD4+ cells and higher diversity in long-lived donors than in aged donors. The recorded TCR beta diversity per million T cells decreased in a roughly linear manner with age. Expanded clonotype changes were possibly confounded by unknown donor CMV status.

Aged roughly 6 to 90, donors were systemically healthy Caucasians from Russia. The CDR3 contains 15 residues. Trimming removed 7 bases from V and 8 bases from J; junction bases left unmatched: 5. CDR1 is ENHRY and CDR2 is SYGVKD in the germline V gene. Regarding this clonotype: Its antigen is not known.

The authors ran a second PCR of roughly 6 to 12 cycles using a sample-barcoded 5' primer and a J-beta primer mix. TCRdb recomputed calls from the 5' RACE reads with MiXCR, one row per CDR3 protein. The sample lists approximately 2,000,000 distinct CDR3 sequences; more than 35% were seen once. This sequence joins TRBV10-3 and TRBJ2-6; 13 bases agree with TRBD2. The receptor was derived from a human donor in good health. The specimen was blood. The CDR3 DNA follows: TGTGCCATCAAAGGACTAGCGGGGGCCACCAACGTCCTGACTTTC. Encoded protein: CAIKGLAGATNVLTF.